These 20 T cell receptor beta chains were sequenced from one sample in a study of cytomegalovirus exposure and HLA in healthy donors. Use of 60 Vbeta and 13 Jbeta primers characterized the PCR. Sequenced by immunoSEQ multiplex PCR; TCRdb stores in-frame clones only, minus some. The sample records about 190,000 clones, 65% to 85% being singletons. The sequenced sample was PBMCs. These receptors were collected from a woman aged 18-30 years in good health and CMV-seronegative.

The chain carries TRBV7-9 and TRBJ2-1, with 10 bases aligning to TRBD1. The CDR3 consists of 14 residues. CDR1 and CDR2 from the germline V gene are SEHNR and FQNEAQ (reference sequence). The J segment lost 4 bases and the V segment lost 8 bases, leaving 5 bases of the junction unmatched. CDR3 residues: CASDGTGVYNEQFF. DNA of the CDR3: TGTGCCAGCGACGGGACAGGGGTTTACAATGAGCAGTTCTTC.

The gene calls are TRBV5-1 and TRBJ2-5; 7 nucleotides agree with TRBD2. The ends lost 0 bases at V and 5 bases at J; junction bases unmatched: 10. The length of the CDR3 is 16 residues. CDR1 SGHRS and CDR2 YFSETQ come from the germline V gene. The CDR3 is CASSLGTSSTRETQYF. DNA of the CDR3: TGCGCCAGCAGCTTGGGGACTAGTAGTACGAGGGAGACCCAGTACTTC.

The V gene is TRBV30, the J gene TRBJ1-1, with a tentative D call TRBD1 (5 bases). Trimming shortened V by 7 bases and J by 0 bases, and 12 bases separated the two germline ends. In germline, CDR1 is GTSNPN, CDR2 SVGIG (reference sequence). CDR3 length: 13 residues. CDR3 protein: CAFTRQMNTEAFF. Here the CDR3 DNA reads TGTGCCTTCACTCGACAGATGAACACTGAAGCTTTCTTT.

The chain has TRBV29-1 and TRBJ1-4; 7 bases line up with TRBD1. Germline V gives CDR1 SQVTM, CDR2 ANQGSEA. The CDR3 runs 13 residues. V dropped 5 bases and J dropped 8; count of bases not matched to a gene: 8. CDR3 nucleotides: TGCAGCGTTTCCGCAGGGGGGCAGGAAAAACTGTTTTTT. Amino acids: CSVSAGGQEKLFF.

This clone is a singleton in its sample. The chain links TRBV18 to TRBJ1-5; D remains unclear. Trimming removed 5 bases at V and 3 bases at J, with 14 bases between. The CDR3 is 15 amino acids. The V gene's germline CDR1 is KGHSH and CDR2 LQKENI. CDR3 region: CASSDLPDTNQPQHF. The CDR3 DNA reads TGTGCCAGCTCAGACCTCCCCGACACCAATCAGCCCCAGCATTTT.

The rearrangement links TRBV28 to TRBJ2-3; D is perhaps TRBD2 (5 bases). The V and J ends lost 6 bases and 4 bases respectively, with 17 bases between them. Germline V gene sequence: CDR1 MDHEN, CDR2 SYDVKM. CDR3 length: 15 residues. CDR3 nucleotides: TGTGCCAGCAGCCCCGGACTTGGATCCCCAGATACGCAGTATTTT. Protein sequence: CASSPGLGSPDTQYF. Variable domain in full (rest from reference TRBV28 and TRBJ2-3): DVKVTQSSRYLVKRTGEKVFLECVQDMDHENMFWYRQDPGLGLRLIYFSYDVKMKEKGDIPEGYSVSREKKERFSLILESASTNQTSMYLCASSPGLGSPDTQYFGPGTRLTVL.

The V and J genes are TRBV6-5 and TRBJ2-3; no clear D. Germline V gives CDR1 MNHEY, CDR2 SVGAGI. The CDR3 has 16 residues. V lost 0 bases and J lost 1, with 11 bases in between. This CDR3 is CASSYSPSEGTDTQYF. As DNA, the CDR3 is TGTGCCAGCAGTTACTCGCCCAGCGAAGGCACAGATACGCAGTATTTT.

The chain combines TRBV11-1 with TRBJ1-1; the match to TRBD1 covers 9 bases. Trimming cost V 4 bases and J 1 base; bases outside gene matches: 1. Germline assignment: CDR1 SGHAT and CDR2 FQDESV (reference sequence). The CDR3 length is 14 residues. The CDR3 region is CASSWGQGNTEAFF. CDR3 sequence (DNA): TGTGCCAGCAGCTGGGGACAGGGGAACACTGAAGCTTTCTTT.

This sequence joins TRBV30 and TRBJ1-1; D is uncertain. Germline CDR1 and CDR2: GTSNPN and SVGIG (reference sequence). The CDR3 runs 17 residues. V was trimmed by 0 bases and J by 0 bases, leaving 17 bases between them. The CDR3 here is CAWSVKVGEGMNTEAFF. For the CDR3, the DNA is TGTGCCTGGAGTGTTAAGGTCGGGGAGGGCATGAACACTGAAGCTTTCTTT. The full variable domain, rest sourced from reference TRBV30 and TRBJ1-1, is SQTIHQWPATLVQPVGSPLSLECTVEGTSNPNLYWYRQAAGRGLQLLFYSVGIGQISSEVPQNLSASRPQDRQFILSSKKLLLSDSGFYLCAWSVKVGEGMNTEAFFGQGTRLTVV.

This clone was counted a single time. CDR3 nucleotide sequence: TGTGCCACCCAATCGGGCAGCGGCGGTGGCTACACCTTC. It specifies CATQSGSGGGYTF. This chain links TRBV28 with TRBJ1-2; D is undetermined. Germline V lookup: CDR1 MDHEN, CDR2 SYDVKM. The CDR3 length is 13 residues. V dropped 10 bases and J dropped 7 bases, with 19 bases sitting between them.

This chain uses TRBV7-8 with TRBJ2-1; 7 positions agree with TRBD1. V lost 4 bases to trimming and J lost 4 bases; unmatched junction nucleotides: 7. CDR1 and CDR2 (germline): SGHVS, FQNEAQ. The CDR3 spans 15 residues. CDR3 in amino acids: CASSSGDSPYNEQFF. DNA for the CDR3: TGTGCCAGCAGCTCTGGGGACAGTCCGTACAATGAGCAGTTCTTC. The whole variable domain, remainder taken from reference TRBV7-8 and TRBJ2-1, is GAGVSQSPRYKVAKRGQDVALRCDPISGHVSLFWYQQALGQGPEFLTYFQNEAQLDKSGLPSDRFFAERPEGSVSTLKIQRTQQEDSAVYLCASSSGDSPYNEQFFGPGTRLTVL.

The chain uses TRBV19 and TRBJ1-5; D is ambiguous. Trimming cost V 8 bases and J 6 bases, with 14 bases left between them. The CDR3 covers 13 residues. Germline values: CDR1 LNHDA, CDR2 SQIVND (reference sequence). CDR3 sequence reads: CASAGGYVQPQHF. The CDR3 region has the DNA TGTGCCAGTGCGGGAGGGTATGTTCAGCCCCAGCATTTT.

This clone was seen once. This chain joins TRBV4-1 and TRBJ1-4; perhaps TRBD1 as D (5 bases). CDR1 and CDR2 (germline): MGHRA, YSYEKL. The V gene lost 2 bases and the J gene lost 0 bases, with 7 bases spanning the gap. The CDR3 is 15 residues long. CDR3 bases: TGCGCCAGCAGCCAACAGGGTGCAACTAATGAAAAACTGTTTTTT. Translating gives CASSQQGATNEKLFF.

The chain combines TRBV27 with TRBJ1-2; unclear D gene. CDR1 and CDR2 from the germline V gene are MNHEY and SMNVEV (reference sequence). The CDR3 has 16 residues. V lost 5 bases and J 4 bases, leaving 20 bases between the germline ends. This chain's CDR3 is CASSQSFIGGFYGYTF. CDR3 DNA sequence: TGTGCCAGCAGTCAATCTTTTATTGGAGGGTTCTATGGCTACACCTTC.

The J gene is TRBJ2-1, the V gene TRBV5-1; unclear D gene. The CDR3 spans 13 residues. In germline, CDR1 is SGHRS, CDR2 YFSETQ. Trimming left V 0 bases short and J 6 bases short, with 7 bases between. The CDR3 here is CASSLGYSNEQFF. CDR3 nucleotides: TGCGCCAGCAGCTTGGGGTATAGCAATGAGCAGTTCTTC.

V is TRBV28 and J is TRBJ1-3; 7 nucleotides match TRBD1. The CDR3 covers 16 residues. The germline V gene has CDR1 MDHEN and CDR2 SYDVKM. The junction had 9 bases not matched to a gene; V was cut back by 5 bases and J by 2 bases. CDR3 loop: CASSEQGIVAGNTIYF. The DNA for the CDR3 is TGTGCCAGCAGTGAACAGGGGATAGTGGCTGGAAACACCATATATTTT.

The J gene is TRBJ2-4, the V gene TRBV2, with D possibly being TRBD2 (6 bases). This CDR3 comprises 14 residues. The V gene lost 7 bases and the J gene lost 1 base, with 11 bases spanning the gap. Germline CDR1 is SNHLY and CDR2 is FYNNEI. In nucleotides, the CDR3 is TGTGCCAGCAACGGTGGGGGGGCCAAAAACATTCAGTACTTC. It encodes CASNGGGAKNIQYF.

This clone was seen only a few times. The chain has TRBV5-8 and TRBJ1-1; no reliable D call. Germline-derived CDR1 and CDR2 are SGHTS and YDEGEE. V dropped 7 bases and J dropped 0 bases, with 22 bases sitting between them. This CDR3 has 17 residues. The CDR3 sequence: CASRRLTAAGMNTEAFF. In DNA, the CDR3 is TGTGCCAGCCGAAGACTTACAGCGGCTGGTATGAACACTGAAGCTTTCTTT.

The sample holds a few counts of this clone. J is TRBJ2-3 and V is TRBV6-5, with TRBD2 identical over 8 bases. J lost 6 bases, V lost 3 bases, and 5 bases had no gene match. The germline V gene has CDR1 MNHEY and CDR2 SVGAGI. The CDR3 sequence is 14 residues long. The CDR3 here is CASSYRLAGDTQYF. CDR3 nucleotide sequence: TGTGCCAGCAGTTATCGATTAGCGGGGGATACGCAGTATTTT.

The chain recombines TRBV27 with TRBJ2-7, with D possibly being TRBD2 (5 bases). CDR3 size: 15 residues. CDR1 and CDR2 from the germline V gene are MNHEY and SMNVEV (reference sequence). V was clipped by 2 bases and J by 3 bases, with 14 bases between them. The CDR3 loop reads CASSLIGENLYEQYF. CDR3 coding DNA: TGTGCCAGCAGTTTAATTGGGGAGAACCTCTACGAGCAGTACTTC.